This is a list of T cell receptor beta chains from one sample in a study of naive and memory T cell subsets. TCRdb independently ran MiXCR on the UMI-ligation and nested PCR reads; one entry per CDR3 protein. The sample shows about 14,000 distinct CDR3 sequences, 4% to 6.5% of them seen only once. Sequencing was performed on skin, taken from a tuberculin skin test site. The receptors originated from an adult in good health. CDR3s include the opening cysteine and the closing phenylalanine or tryptophan. A D gene is named only where the DNA matches it firmly. Size is stated as once, few or many counts, or a class when the clone is expanded.

d_call clone_size j_call v_call cdr3_nt cdr3_aa
. few TRBJ2-3 TRBV20-1 TGCAGTGCTCCCTTGGGAGCTGTTACGCAGTATTTT CSAPLGAVTQYF
. many TRBJ2-1 TRBV6-6 TGTGCCAGCAGCCCTGGGGGGACCCTCAGGTATGAGCAGTTCTTC CASSPGGTLRYEQFF
. many TRBJ1-3 TRBV7-9 TGTGCCAGCAGCTCCGACAGGACTGGAAACACCATATATTTT CASSSDRTGNTIYF
. many TRBJ2-5 TRBV5-1 TGCGCCAGCGGAATGACCGGGACTGCTGAAGAGACCCAGTACTTC CASGMTGTAEETQYF
. many TRBJ1-1 TRBV27 TGTGCCAGCAGCACAGAAGCCTCTGAAGCTTTCTTT CASSTEASEAFF
. many TRBJ1-2 TRBV2 TGTGCCAGCAGTGAAGCGCTTTTGGTCGCAGCTAACTATGGCTACACCTTC CASSEALLVAANYGYTF
TRBD1 many TRBJ2-5 TRBV9 TGTGCCAGCAGCGGAATGGGGACAGGGAGCAAAGAGACCCAGTACTTC CASSGMGTGSKETQYF
. many TRBJ2-1 TRBV29-1 TGCAGCGTTGATTACAATGAGCAGTTCTTC CSVDYNEQFF
TRBD2 many TRBJ2-3 TRBV20-1 TGCAGTGCTAGACCTAGCGGGGGGTATAGCACAGATACGCAGTATTTT CSARPSGGYSTDTQYF
TRBD1 medium-sized TRBJ1-5 TRBV18 TGTGCCAGCCCTTTTAAGGGACAGAATAATAATAGCAATCAGCCCCAGCATTTT CASPFKGQNNNSNQPQHF
. many TRBJ1-6 TRBV5-6 TGTGCCAGCAGCTTCGAGGGGAGCTCCTATAATTCACCCCTCCACTTT CASSFEGSSYNSPLHF
. many TRBJ2-4 TRBV12-3/TRBV12-4 TGTGCCAGCAGTTCGGTAGCCAAAAACATTCAGTACTTC CASSSVAKNIQYF